This T cell receptor beta chain stems from a study of T cells in Graves' hyperthyroidism and ophthalmopathy. This clonotype was picked up many times. The antigen is not known. Study observations and caveats: A median roughly 6.6 months before onset, the model predicted ophthalmopathy.

Germline values: CDR1 SNHLY, CDR2 FYNNEI. J was trimmed by 5 bases and V by 5 bases; bases with no gene match: 5. CDR3 size: 13 residues. Diagnoses rested on clinical symptoms, serum thyroxine and TRAb, thyroid ultrasound and orbital computed tomography. Fresh peripheral blood, 9.5 to 10 ml of it, supplied the PBMCs. TCR beta CDR3 regions were amplified from RNA. RT-PCR in the first round (using the HTBI primer set) targeted the TCR CDR3. Each CDR3 protein is one row after TCRdb ran MiXCR on the multiplex PCR reads. Among some 800,000 distinct CDR3 sequences listed, 35% to 40% were seen once. Sequencing was done on a sample of blood. The receptor was derived from a man younger than 30 with Graves' hyperthyroidism. The chain uses TRBV2 and TRBJ2-5, with TRBD2 identical over 7 bases. CDR3 loop: CASSLGGFETQYF. CDR3 coding DNA: TGTGCCAGCAGTTTGGGAGGGTTCGAGACCCAGTACTTC.